This T cell receptor (beta chain) was sequenced in a study of blood T cell repertoires in COVID-19. The wider study: The study drew acute and convalescent COVID-19 samples from the United States, Italy and Spain. PBMCs, B-cell-depleted T cells, or T cells provided the cDNA or gDNA that made up the material.

The CDR3 has 15 amino acids. Unmatched junction bases numbered 6, after V lost 3 bases and J lost 4 bases. Germline CDR1 reads KGHSH; CDR2 reads LQKENI. The table came from immunoSEQ multiplex PCR; TCRdb's copy has only in-frame clones and leaves some out. The sample has over 100,000 clones; 65% to 90% are singletons. The sequence was collected from a man older than 75 with acute or convalescent COVID-19. This rearrangement joins TRBV18 to TRBJ2-7; 10 bases align to TRBD1. Sequencing was done on a sample of peripheral blood. The CDR3 DNA is TGTGCCAGCTCACCTCCGGGACAGGGGCTGTACGAGCAGTACTTC. Translated, it gives CASSPPGQGLYEQYF.